This entry lists 29 T cell receptor beta chains sequenced from one sample in a study of blood T cell repertoires in COVID-19. Assay: immunoSEQ multiplex PCR; the TCRdb copy retains only in-frame clones and omits some. The table includes around 230,000 clones, approximately 88% detected once. Sequences were obtained from PBMCs or T cells enriched from blood (not recorded which). The origin of the receptors is a woman in her thirties or forties with acute COVID-19.

The chain employs TRBV3-1 (or the pseudogene TRBV3-2) and TRBJ2-5; D possibly corresponds to TRBD2 (5 bases). Trimming left V 2 bases short and J 9 bases short, with 7 bases between. Germline CDR1 is LGHDT and CDR2 is YNNKEL (reference sequence). This CDR3 is built from 11 residues. CDR3 sequence (DNA): TGTGCCAGCAGCCAAACGGAGGCCCAGTACTTC. Encoded protein: CASSQTEAQYF.

The gene calls are TRBV7-6 and TRBJ1-6; tentatively, D is TRBD1 (6 bases). The V end lost 1 base, the J end lost 7 bases, and 11 bases lay between the germline ends. Germline V gene sequence: CDR1 SGHVS, CDR2 FNYEAQ. The CDR3 totals 15 residues. The CDR3 spells CASSLVQGGNSPLHF. In DNA, the CDR3 is TGTGCCAGCAGCTTAGTACAGGGCGGGAATTCACCCCTCCACTTT.

Many counts were recorded for this clone. The genes are TRBV5-4 and TRBJ1-1; TRBD1 agrees at 12 bases. This CDR3 contains 14 residues. The trim removed 4 bases at V and 10 bases at J, leaving 8 bases unmatched. From germline, CDR1 is SGHNT and CDR2 YYREEE (reference sequence). Written as DNA, the CDR3 is TGTGCCAGCAGCATAACGGGACAGGGGGCTGGAGCTTTCTTT. Translating gives CASSITGQGAGAFF. The variable domain in full, completed from reference TRBV5-4 and TRBJ1-1, reads ETGVTQSPTHLIKTRGQQVTLRCSSQSGHNTVSWYQQALGQGPQFIFQYYREEENGRGNFPPRFSGLQFPNYSSELNVNALELDDSALYLCASSITGQGAGAFFGQGTRLTVV.

The chain combines TRBV28 with TRBJ1-1; D is undetermined. Germline V lookup: CDR1 MDHEN, CDR2 SYDVKM. V was pared by 4 bases and J by 2 bases, with 5 bases between. The CDR3 consists of 12 residues. The CDR3 loop reads CASSSVNTEAFF. The CDR3 DNA is TGTGCCAGCAGTTCAGTTAACACTGAAGCTTTCTTT.

This rearrangement joins TRBV7-2 to TRBJ1-5; no firm D call. The V end lost 3 bases, the J end lost 5 bases, and 8 bases lay between the germline ends. Germline V CDR1 and CDR2: SGHTA, FQGNSA. This CDR3 is built from 13 residues. The CDR3 is CASSLAGYQPQHF. CDR3 in DNA: TGTGCCAGCAGCTTGGCGGGGTATCAGCCCCAGCATTTT.

In its sample, this clone was seen once. CDR3 region: CASSLEGLAKGTDTQYF. The CDR3 DNA reads as TGCGCCAGCAGCTTGGAGGGTCTAGCGAAAGGCACAGATACGCAGTATTTT. The V call is TRBV5-1, the J call TRBJ2-3; weak D call: TRBD2 (6 bases). V lost 0 bases and J lost 1, with 15 bases in between. The CDR3 contains 17 residues. Germline assignment: CDR1 SGHRS and CDR2 YFSETQ.

J is TRBJ2-3 and V is TRBV7-9; 7 bases map to TRBD1. Germline V gene lookup returns CDR1 SEHNR and CDR2 FQNEAQ (reference sequence). The CDR3 runs to 18 residues. V shed 5 bases, J shed 5 bases, and the junction held 19 bases outside the gene matches. This CDR3 is CASSDRDRELSPKDTQYF. For the CDR3, the DNA is TGTGCCAGCAGCGACCGGGACAGAGAGTTGTCACCTAAAGATACGCAGTATTTT.

This sequence joins TRBV6-4 and TRBJ2-2; D is unresolved. CDR1 MRHNA and CDR2 SNTAGT come from the germline V gene. CDR3 length: 14 residues. Trimming took 0 bases from V and 3 from J, leaving 5 bases between them. CDR3 amino acids: CASSDSTDTGELFF. The CDR3 DNA reads TGTGCCAGCAGTGACTCTACAGACACCGGGGAGCTGTTTTTT.

V usage is TRBV3-1 (or the pseudogene TRBV3-2) and J usage is TRBJ1-2, with 8 bases aligning to TRBD1. The germline gives CDR1 LGHDT, CDR2 YNNKEL (reference sequence). V lost 2 bases, J lost 5 bases, and 7 bases stayed unmatched. The CDR3 totals 15 residues. CDR3 sequence: CASSQPNRGEYGYTF. Here the CDR3 DNA reads TGTGCCAGCAGCCAACCTAACAGGGGGGAGTATGGCTACACCTTC.

In the case of this clone: An end of the junction differs from the germline gene, which may be a read error. The chain has TRBV5-4 and TRBJ2-3, with TRBD2 identical over 7 bases. From germline, CDR1 is SGHNT and CDR2 YYREEE (reference sequence). The CDR3 covers 15 residues. CDR3 loop: CASNLGGGLADTQYF. In DNA, the CDR3 is TGTGCCAGCAACTTGGGGGGGGGACTTGCAGATACGCAGTATTTT.

This clone was detected a few times. This chain uses TRBV18 with TRBJ2-7; maybe TRBD1 (6 bases). CDR1 and CDR2 (germline): KGHSH, LQKENI. The CDR3 extends over 13 amino acids. The V gene lost 2 bases and the J gene lost 3 bases, with 8 bases spanning the gap. CDR3 region: CASSPGGSYEQYV. The CDR3 nucleotides read TGTGCCAGCTCACCAGGGGGCAGCTACGAGCAGTACGTC.

The V and J genes are TRBV7-2 and TRBJ1-1; D call uncertain. This CDR3 has 13 residues. Germline CDR1 and CDR2: SGHTA and FQGNSA. Trimming cost V 5 bases and J 0 bases, with 7 bases left between them. In nucleotides, the CDR3 is TGTGCCAGCAGCCTTAGAATGAACACTGAAGCTTTCTTT. Its protein product is CASSLRMNTEAFF. Looking up the rest from reference TRBV7-2 and TRBJ1-1 gives the full variable domain: GAGVSQSPSNKVTEKGKDVELRCDPISGHTALYWYRQSLGQGLEFLIYFQGNSAPDKSGLPSDRFSAERTGGSVSTLTIQRTQQEDSAVYLCASSLRMNTEAFFGQGTRLTVV.

The rearrangement joins TRBV3-1 (or the pseudogene TRBV3-2) to TRBJ1-2, with unresolved D. From germline, CDR1 is LGHDT and CDR2 YNNKEL (reference sequence). This CDR3 spans 14 amino acids. V was shortened by 2 bases and J by 8 bases, with 15 bases between the two germline ends. CDR3 in amino acids: CASSQTQRSQGYTF. In DNA form, the CDR3 reads TGTGCCAGCAGCCAAACGCAGAGGAGCCAAGGCTACACCTTC.

V and J are TRBV11-3 and TRBJ2-1, with 8 positions matching TRBD2. Germline CDR1 is SGHNT and CDR2 is YENEEA. CDR3 length: 13 amino acids. Germline trimming cut 3 bases from V and 7 bases from J; bases unmatched to any gene: 2. CDR3 in DNA: TGTGCCAGCAGCTTGACTAGCGAGAATGAGCAGTTCTTC. Amino acid sequence: CASSLTSENEQFF. The whole variable domain, filled in from reference TRBV11-3 and TRBJ2-1, reads EAGVVQSPRYKIIEKKQPVAFWCNPISGHNTLYWYLQNLGQGPELLIRYENEEAVDDSQLPKDRFSAERLKGVDSTLKIQPAELGDSAVYLCASSLTSENEQFFGPGTRLTVL.

This chain joins TRBV19 and TRBJ1-2, with a weak D call TRBD1 (6 bases). Between the trimmed V and J ends, which lost 5 bases and 7 bases, there was a span of 23 bases. This CDR3 is 16 amino acids long. The V gene's germline CDR1 is LNHDA and CDR2 SQIVND (reference sequence). DNA of the CDR3: TGTGCCAGTAGTCTTCCTGGGGACACCGGTTTATTTGGCTACACCTTC. Translating gives CASSLPGDTGLFGYTF.

This chain links TRBV5-4 with TRBJ2-1, with TRBD1 matching 7 bases. CDR1 SGHNT and CDR2 YYREEE come from the germline V gene (reference sequence). The CDR3 loop spans 16 amino acids. Trimming at V came to 2 bases and at J to 7 bases, leaving 12 bases not matched to a gene. The CDR3 nucleotides are TGTGCCAGCAGCTTCCGGTGGAGACAGGGCGGGAATGAGCAGTTCTTC. It codes for CASSFRWRQGGNEQFF. Looking up the rest from reference TRBV5-4 and TRBJ2-1 gives the full variable domain: ETGVTQSPTHLIKTRGQQVTLRCSSQSGHNTVSWYQQALGQGPQFIFQYYREEENGRGNFPPRFSGLQFPNYSSELNVNALELDDSALYLCASSFRWRQGGNEQFFGPGTRLTVL.

This chain connects TRBV29-1 to TRBJ2-1, with 11 bases fitting TRBD1. This CDR3 is built from 13 residues. J lost 6 bases, V lost 6 bases, and 4 bases had no gene match. Germline V CDR1 and CDR2: SQVTM, ANQGSEA. The CDR3 reads CSVGQGALNEQFF. CDR3 DNA: TGCAGCGTCGGACAGGGGGCTCTCAATGAGCAGTTCTTC.

The V and J genes are TRBV7-9 and TRBJ2-4; 8 nucleotides match TRBD2. The CDR3 length is 16 residues. Germline CDR1 and CDR2: SEHNR and FQNEAQ (reference sequence). V gave up 1 base and J gave up 8 bases; unmatched junction bases: 10. This CDR3 reads CASSLDPGGAVYIQYF. The DNA of the CDR3 is TGTGCCAGCAGCTTAGACCCCGGGGGGGCGGTATACATTCAGTACTTC.

The chain links TRBV5-1 to TRBJ1-1, with D possibly TRBD1 on 5 matching bases. V gave up 5 bases and J gave up 1 base, with 12 bases separating them. The CDR3 covers 14 residues. CDR1 and CDR2 (germline): SGHRS, YFSETQ. The CDR3 nucleotides are TGCGCCAGCAGGGTCGACAGTGCGAACACTGAAGCTTTCTTT. Translated, it gives CASRVDSANTEAFF.

This chain uses TRBV12-3 or TRBV12-4 with TRBJ1-5, with D maybe TRBD1 (6 bases). Trimming removed 7 bases from V and 6 bases from J, with 13 bases in between. The CDR3 covers 13 residues. CDR3 bases: TGTGCCAGCAAGCCGGGGGGCGGTCAGCCCCAGCATTTT. Amino acid sequence: CASKPGGGQPQHF.

The J gene is TRBJ2-7, the V gene TRBV10-2; TRBD1 might be the D (5 bases). Germline values: CDR1 WSHSY, CDR2 SAAADI. The V end lost 4 bases, the J end lost 1 base, and 11 bases lay between the germline ends. This CDR3 is built from 14 residues. For the CDR3, the DNA is TGCGCCAGCAGTGCGTGGACATTTTCCTACGAGCAGTACGTC. Its translation is CASSAWTFSYEQYV.

The V gene is TRBV19, the J gene TRBJ1-1; D not resolved. Between the trimmed V and J ends, which lost 2 bases and 1 base, there was a span of 11 bases. The germline V gene encodes CDR1 LNHDA and CDR2 SQIVND (reference sequence). The length of the CDR3 is 15 residues. CDR3: CASSIIVSGNTEAFF. Written as DNA, the CDR3 is TGTGCCAGTAGTATAATCGTCTCGGGGAACACTGAAGCTTTCTTT. Complete variable domain (other parts from reference TRBV19 and TRBJ1-1): DGGITQSPKYLFRKEGQNVTLSCEQNLNHDAMYWYRQDPGQGLRLIYYSQIVNDFQKGDIAEGYSVSREKKESFPLTVTSAQKNPTAFYLCASSIIVSGNTEAFFGQGTRLTVV.

The V gene is TRBV28, the J gene TRBJ2-1, with 9 bases fitting TRBD2. The V and J ends lost 4 bases and 7 bases, in that order; junction bases with no gene match: 8. The CDR3 is 15 residues long. Looked up from germline, CDR1 is MDHEN and CDR2 is SYDVKM. In DNA, the CDR3 is TGTGCCAGCAGTTCAGCTAGCGGGAAGGGTAATGAGCAGTTCTTC. Translated, it gives CASSSASGKGNEQFF. Combining the CDR3 with reference TRBV28 and TRBJ2-1 gives the whole variable domain DVKVTQSSRYLVKRTGEKVFLECVQDMDHENMFWYRQDPGLGLRLIYFSYDVKMKEKGDIPEGYSVSREKKERFSLILESASTNQTSMYLCASSSASGKGNEQFFGPGTRLTVL.

This chain connects TRBV9 to TRBJ2-1, with 8 bases identical to TRBD2. CDR3 length equals 15 residues. Trimming removed 3 bases from V and 4 bases from J; junction bases left unmatched: 6. Per the germline V gene, CDR1 is SGDLS and CDR2 is YYNGEE. The CDR3 coding sequence is TGTGCCAGCAGCGACGGGGGGGCCTCGTACAATGAGCAGTTCTTC. It encodes CASSDGGASYNEQFF.

The rearrangement joins TRBV24-1 to TRBJ2-3; the match to TRBD2 covers 11 bases. Germline V lookup: CDR1 KGHDR, CDR2 SFDVKD. The CDR3 has 13 amino acids. The V and J ends lost 10 bases and 9 bases, in that order; junction bases with no gene match: 8. The CDR3 region is CATSGGALETQYF. CDR3 nucleotide sequence: TGTGCCACTAGCGGGGGGGCCCTGGAGACGCAGTATTTT.

V and J are TRBV2 and TRBJ2-7, with 13 bases identical to TRBD2. The CDR3 length is 15 residues. The germline V gene encodes CDR1 SNHLY and CDR2 FYNNEI. V trimming: 3 bases; J trimming: 4 bases; junction bases outside the gene matches: 3. CDR3 DNA: TGTGCCAGCAGTGATGGACTAGCGGGGGTTTACGAGCAGTACTTC. It yields the protein CASSDGLAGVYEQYF. The variable domain in full, completed from reference TRBV2 and TRBJ2-7, reads EPEVTQTPSHQVTQMGQEVILRCVPISNHLYFYWYRQILGQKVEFLVSFYNNEISEKSEIFDDQFSVERPDGSNFTLKIRSTKLEDSAMYFCASSDGLAGVYEQYFGPGTRLTVT.

Notes on this clone: At one boundary the junction diverges from the germline segment, which might be a read error. The chain has TRBV7-2 and TRBJ1-5; 9 bases fit TRBD1. The CDR3 totals 15 residues. The germline gives CDR1 SGHTA, CDR2 FQGNSA. CDR3 sequence (DNA): TGTGCCAGCAGCTTAGCGGGGACAGGGAATCGGCCCCAGCATTTT. It specifies CASSLAGTGNRPQHF.

The chain recombines TRBV11-3 with TRBJ2-1; 15 nucleotides match TRBD2. The V segment lost 3 bases and the J segment 1 base; nucleotides outside the gene matches: 1. The CDR3 is 17 residues long. Germline CDR1 SGHNT, CDR2 YENEEA. CDR3 in amino acids: CASSLGLAGGSYNEQFF. The CDR3 DNA reads TGTGCCAGCAGCTTGGGACTAGCGGGAGGATCCTACAATGAGCAGTTCTTC.

This rearrangement joins TRBV28 to TRBJ1-1, with a possible D match to TRBD1 (6 bases). Germline CDR1 and CDR2: MDHEN and SYDVKM. The V end lost 7 bases, the J end lost 1 base, and 16 bases lay between the germline ends. This CDR3 has 15 amino acids. In nucleotides, the CDR3 is TGTGCCAGCACTATATCTCAGGGGAAGAACACTGAAGCTTTCTTT. Translating it yields CASTISQGKNTEAFF.